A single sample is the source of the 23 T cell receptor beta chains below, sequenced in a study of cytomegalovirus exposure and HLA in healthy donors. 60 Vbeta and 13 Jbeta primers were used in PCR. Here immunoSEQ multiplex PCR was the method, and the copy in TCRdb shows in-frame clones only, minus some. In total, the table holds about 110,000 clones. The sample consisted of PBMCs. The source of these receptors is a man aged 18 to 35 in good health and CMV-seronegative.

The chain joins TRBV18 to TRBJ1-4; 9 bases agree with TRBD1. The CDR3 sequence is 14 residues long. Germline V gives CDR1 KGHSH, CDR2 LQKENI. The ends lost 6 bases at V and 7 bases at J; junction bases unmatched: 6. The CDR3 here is CASSPGQGFEKLFF. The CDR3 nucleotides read TGTGCCAGCTCTCCGGGACAGGGCTTTGAAAAACTGTTTTTT.

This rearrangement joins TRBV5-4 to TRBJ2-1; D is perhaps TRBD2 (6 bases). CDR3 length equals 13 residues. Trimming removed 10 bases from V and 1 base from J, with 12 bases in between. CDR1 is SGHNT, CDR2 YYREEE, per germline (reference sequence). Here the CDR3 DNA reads TGTGCCTCCCGAGGGACTTCCTACAATGAGCAGTTCTTC. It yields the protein CASRGTSYNEQFF.

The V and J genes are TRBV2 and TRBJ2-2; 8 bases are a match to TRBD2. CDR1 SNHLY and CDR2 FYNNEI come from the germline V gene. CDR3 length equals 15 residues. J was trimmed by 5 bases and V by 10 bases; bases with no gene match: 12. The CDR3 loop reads CAKETAGGRTGELFF. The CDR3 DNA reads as TGTGCCAAGGAGACGGCGGGAGGAAGGACCGGGGAGCTGTTTTTT.

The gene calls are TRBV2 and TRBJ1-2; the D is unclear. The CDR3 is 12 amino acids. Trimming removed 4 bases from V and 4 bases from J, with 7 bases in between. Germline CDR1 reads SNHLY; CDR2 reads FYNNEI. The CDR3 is CASSVGLYGYTF. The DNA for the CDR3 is TGTGCCAGCAGTGTTGGGCTCTATGGCTACACCTTC.

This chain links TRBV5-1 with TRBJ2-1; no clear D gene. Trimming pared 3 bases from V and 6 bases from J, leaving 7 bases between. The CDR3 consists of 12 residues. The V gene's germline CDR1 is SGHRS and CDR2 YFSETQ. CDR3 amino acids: CASSYGGNEQFF. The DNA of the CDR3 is TGCGCCAGCAGCTACGGTGGCAATGAGCAGTTCTTC.

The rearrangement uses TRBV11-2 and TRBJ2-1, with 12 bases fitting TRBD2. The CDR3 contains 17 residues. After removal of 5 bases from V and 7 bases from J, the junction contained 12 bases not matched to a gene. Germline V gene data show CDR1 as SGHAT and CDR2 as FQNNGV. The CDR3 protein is CASSQNFRLAGVNEQFF. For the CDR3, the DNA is TGTGCCAGCAGCCAAAACTTCAGACTAGCGGGGGTAAATGAGCAGTTCTTC.

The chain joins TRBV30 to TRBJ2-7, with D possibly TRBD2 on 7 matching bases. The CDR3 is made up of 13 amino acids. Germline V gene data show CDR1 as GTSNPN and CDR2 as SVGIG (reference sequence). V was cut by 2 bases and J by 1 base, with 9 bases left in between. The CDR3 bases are TGTGCCTGGAGTCGGGGGGCTTCCTACGAGCAGTACTTC. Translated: CAWSRGASYEQYF.

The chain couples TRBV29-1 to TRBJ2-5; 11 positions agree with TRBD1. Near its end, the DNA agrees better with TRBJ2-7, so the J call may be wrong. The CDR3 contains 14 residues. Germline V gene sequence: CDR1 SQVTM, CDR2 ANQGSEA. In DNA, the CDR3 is TGCAGCGTCGGTGGACAGGGGGCATTATACGAGCAGTACTTC. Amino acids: CSVGGQGALYEQYF.

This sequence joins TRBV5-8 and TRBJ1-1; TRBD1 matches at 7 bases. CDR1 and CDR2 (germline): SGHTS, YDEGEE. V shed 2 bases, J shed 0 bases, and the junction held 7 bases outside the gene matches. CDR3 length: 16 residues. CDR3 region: CASSLGGGDMNTEAFF. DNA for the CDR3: TGTGCCAGCAGCTTAGGAGGGGGCGACATGAACACTGAAGCTTTCTTT.

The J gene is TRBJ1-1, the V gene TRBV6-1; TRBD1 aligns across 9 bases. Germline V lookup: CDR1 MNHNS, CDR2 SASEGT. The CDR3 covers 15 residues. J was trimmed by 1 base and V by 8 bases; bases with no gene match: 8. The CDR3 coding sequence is TGTGCCAGCTACCCCGCGGACAGGGGGAACACTGAAGCTTTCTTT. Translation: CASYPADRGNTEAFF.

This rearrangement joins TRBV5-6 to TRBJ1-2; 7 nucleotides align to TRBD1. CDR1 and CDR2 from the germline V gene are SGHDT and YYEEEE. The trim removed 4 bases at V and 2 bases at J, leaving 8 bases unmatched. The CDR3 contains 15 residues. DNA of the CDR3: TGTGCCAGCAGCCCTTTAGGGACAGCCAACTATGGCTACACCTTC. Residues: CASSPLGTANYGYTF.

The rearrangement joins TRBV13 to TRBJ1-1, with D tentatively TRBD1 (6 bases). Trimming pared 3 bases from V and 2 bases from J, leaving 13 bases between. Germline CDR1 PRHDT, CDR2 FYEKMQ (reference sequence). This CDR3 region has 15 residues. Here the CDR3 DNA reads TGTGCCAGCAGCTTCCCAGGGGCTGGCAACACTGAAGCTTTCTTT. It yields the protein CASSFPGAGNTEAFF.

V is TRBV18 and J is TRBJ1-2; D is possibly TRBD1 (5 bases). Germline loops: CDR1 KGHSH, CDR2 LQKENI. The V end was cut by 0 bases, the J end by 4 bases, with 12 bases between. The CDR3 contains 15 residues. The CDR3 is CASSPPSGAVYGYTF. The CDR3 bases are TGTGCCAGCTCACCACCGTCTGGGGCAGTCTATGGCTACACCTTC.

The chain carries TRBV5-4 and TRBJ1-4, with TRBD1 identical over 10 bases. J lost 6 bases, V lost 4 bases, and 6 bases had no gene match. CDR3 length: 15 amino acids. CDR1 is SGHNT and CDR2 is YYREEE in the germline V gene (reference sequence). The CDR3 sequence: CASSQRQGAYEKLFF. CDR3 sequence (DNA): TGTGCCAGCAGCCAAAGACAGGGGGCTTATGAAAAACTGTTTTTT.

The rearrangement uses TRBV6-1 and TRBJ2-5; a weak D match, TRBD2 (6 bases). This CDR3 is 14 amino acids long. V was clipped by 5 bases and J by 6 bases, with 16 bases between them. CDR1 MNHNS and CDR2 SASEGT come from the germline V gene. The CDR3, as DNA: TGTGCCAGCAGTTTGGAGGGCAGTCTACAGACCCAGTACTTC. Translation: CASSLEGSLQTQYF.

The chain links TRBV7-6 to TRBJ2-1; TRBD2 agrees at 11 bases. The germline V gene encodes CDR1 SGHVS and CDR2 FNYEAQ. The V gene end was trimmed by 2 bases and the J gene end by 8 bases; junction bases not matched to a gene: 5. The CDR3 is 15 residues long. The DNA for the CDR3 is TGTGCCAGCAGCTTACTTAGCGGGGGGGGCGATGAGCAGTTCTTC. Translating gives CASSLLSGGGDEQFF. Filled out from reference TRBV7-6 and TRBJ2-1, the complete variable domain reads GAGVSQSPRYKVTKRGQDVALRCDPISGHVSLYWYRQALGQGPEFLTYFNYEAQQDKSGLPNDRFSAERPEGSISTLTIQRTEQRDSAMYRCASSLLSGGGDEQFFGPGTRLTVL.

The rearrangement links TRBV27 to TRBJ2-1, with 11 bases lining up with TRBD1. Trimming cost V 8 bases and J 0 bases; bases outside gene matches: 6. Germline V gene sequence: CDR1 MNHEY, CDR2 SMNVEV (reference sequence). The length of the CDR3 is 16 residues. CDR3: CASGGGTGGSYNEQFF. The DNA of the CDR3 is TGTGCCAGCGGAGGAGGGACAGGGGGCTCCTACAATGAGCAGTTCTTC.

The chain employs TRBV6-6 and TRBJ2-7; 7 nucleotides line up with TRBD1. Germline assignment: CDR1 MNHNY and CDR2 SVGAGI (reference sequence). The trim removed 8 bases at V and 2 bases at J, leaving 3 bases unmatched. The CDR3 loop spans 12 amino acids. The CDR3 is CASGGQTYEQYF. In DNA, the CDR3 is TGTGCCAGCGGGGGACAGACCTACGAGCAGTACTTC.

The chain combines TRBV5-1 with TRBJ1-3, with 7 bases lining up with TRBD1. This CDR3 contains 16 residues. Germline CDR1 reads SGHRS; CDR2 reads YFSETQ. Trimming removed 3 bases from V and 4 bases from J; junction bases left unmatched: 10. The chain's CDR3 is CASSSSSGTVGNTIYF. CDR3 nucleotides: TGCGCCAGCAGCTCATCCTCCGGGACAGTAGGAAACACCATATATTTT.

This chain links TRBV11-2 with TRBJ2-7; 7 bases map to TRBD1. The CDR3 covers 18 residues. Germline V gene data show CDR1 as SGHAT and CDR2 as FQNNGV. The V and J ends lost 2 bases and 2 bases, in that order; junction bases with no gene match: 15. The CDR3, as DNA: TGTGCCAGCAGCTTAAACCCAACTCGCCTGACAGGGACCTACGAGCAGTACTTC. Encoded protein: CASSLNPTRLTGTYEQYF.

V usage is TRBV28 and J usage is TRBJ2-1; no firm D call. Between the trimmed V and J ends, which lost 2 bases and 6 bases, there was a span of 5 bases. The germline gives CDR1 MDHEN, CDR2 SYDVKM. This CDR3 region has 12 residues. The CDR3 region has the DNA TGTGCCAGCAGTTTACCAGGCAATGAGCAGTTCTTC. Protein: CASSLPGNEQFF.

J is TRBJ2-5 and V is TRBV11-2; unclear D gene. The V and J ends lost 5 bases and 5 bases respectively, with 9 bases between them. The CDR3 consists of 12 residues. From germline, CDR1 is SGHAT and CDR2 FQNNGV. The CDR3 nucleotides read TGTGCCAGCAGCCACGACTCCGAGACCCAGTACTTC. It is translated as CASSHDSETQYF.

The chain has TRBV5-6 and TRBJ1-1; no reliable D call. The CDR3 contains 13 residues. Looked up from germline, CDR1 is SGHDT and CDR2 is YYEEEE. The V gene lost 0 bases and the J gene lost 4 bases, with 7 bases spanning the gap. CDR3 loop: CASSLASGTEAFF. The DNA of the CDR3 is TGTGCCAGCAGCTTGGCCTCGGGCACTGAAGCTTTCTTT.